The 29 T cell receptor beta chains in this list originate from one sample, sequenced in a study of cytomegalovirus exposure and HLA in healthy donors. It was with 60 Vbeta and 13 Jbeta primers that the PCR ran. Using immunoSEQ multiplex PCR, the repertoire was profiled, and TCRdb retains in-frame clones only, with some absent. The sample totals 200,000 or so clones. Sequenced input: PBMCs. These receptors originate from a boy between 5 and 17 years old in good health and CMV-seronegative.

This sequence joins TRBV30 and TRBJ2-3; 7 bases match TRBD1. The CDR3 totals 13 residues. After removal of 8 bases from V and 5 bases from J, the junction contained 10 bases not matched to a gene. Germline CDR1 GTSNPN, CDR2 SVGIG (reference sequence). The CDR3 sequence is CARTGPLGDTQYF. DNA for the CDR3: TGTGCCAGGACAGGTCCCTTGGGAGATACGCAGTATTTT.

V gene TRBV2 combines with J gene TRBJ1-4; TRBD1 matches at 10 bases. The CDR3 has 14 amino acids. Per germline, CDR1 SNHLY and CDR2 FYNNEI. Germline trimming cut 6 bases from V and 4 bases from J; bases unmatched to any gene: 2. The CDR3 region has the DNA TGTGCCAGCAGAGGGACAGGGGTTAATGAAAAACTGTTTTTT. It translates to CASRGTGVNEKLFF.

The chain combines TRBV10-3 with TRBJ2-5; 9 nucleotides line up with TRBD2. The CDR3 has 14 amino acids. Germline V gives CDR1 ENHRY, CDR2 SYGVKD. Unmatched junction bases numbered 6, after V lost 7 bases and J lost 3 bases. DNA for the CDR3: TGTGCCATCAAAGGGGCTAGCGGGGAAGAGACCCAGTACTTC. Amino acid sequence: CAIKGASGEETQYF.

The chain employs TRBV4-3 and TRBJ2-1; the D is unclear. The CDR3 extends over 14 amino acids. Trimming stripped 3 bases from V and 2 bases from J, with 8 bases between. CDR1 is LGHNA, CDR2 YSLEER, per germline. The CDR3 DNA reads TGCGCCAGCAGCCACCTACGCCCCTACAATGAGCAGTTCTTC. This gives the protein CASSHLRPYNEQFF.

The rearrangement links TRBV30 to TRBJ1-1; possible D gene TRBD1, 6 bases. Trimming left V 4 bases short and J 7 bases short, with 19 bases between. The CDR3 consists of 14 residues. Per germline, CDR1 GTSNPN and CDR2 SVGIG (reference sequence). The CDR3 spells CAWNPGTPKHEAFF. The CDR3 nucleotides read TGTGCCTGGAACCCCGGGACACCGAAACATGAAGCTTTCTTT.

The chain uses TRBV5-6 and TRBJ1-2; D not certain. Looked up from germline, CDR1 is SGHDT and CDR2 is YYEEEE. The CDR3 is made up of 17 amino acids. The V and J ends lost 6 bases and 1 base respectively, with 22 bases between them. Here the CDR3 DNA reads TGTGCCAGCACCTCTTCACCCGGAGAGTATGGTAACTATGGCTACACCTTC. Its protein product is CASTSSPGEYGNYGYTF.

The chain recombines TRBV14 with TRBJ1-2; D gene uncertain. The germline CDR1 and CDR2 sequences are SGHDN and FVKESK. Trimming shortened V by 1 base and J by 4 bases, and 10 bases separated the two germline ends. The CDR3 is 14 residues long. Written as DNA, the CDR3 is TGTGCCAGCAGCCAAGTTTCTACTCTCTATGGCTACACCTTC. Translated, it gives CASSQVSTLYGYTF.

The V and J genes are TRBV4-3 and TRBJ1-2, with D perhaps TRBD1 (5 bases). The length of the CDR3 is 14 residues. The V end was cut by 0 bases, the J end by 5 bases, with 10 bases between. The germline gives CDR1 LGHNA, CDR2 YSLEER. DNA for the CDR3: TGCGCCAGCAGCCAAGATGCAGGGATGTATGGCTACACCTTC. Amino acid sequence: CASSQDAGMYGYTF.

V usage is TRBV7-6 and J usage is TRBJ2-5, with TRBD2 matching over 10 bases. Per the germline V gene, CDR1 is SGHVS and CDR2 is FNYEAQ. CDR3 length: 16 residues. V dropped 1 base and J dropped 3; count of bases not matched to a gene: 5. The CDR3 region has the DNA TGTGCCAGCAGCTTAGACGGGCTAGCGGGGGAAGAGACCCAGTACTTC. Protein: CASSLDGLAGEETQYF.

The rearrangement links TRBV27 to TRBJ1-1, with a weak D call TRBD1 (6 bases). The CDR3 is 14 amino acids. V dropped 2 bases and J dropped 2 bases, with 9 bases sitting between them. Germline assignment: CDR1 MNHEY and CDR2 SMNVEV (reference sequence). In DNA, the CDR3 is TGTGCCAGCAGTTTAACAGGGATAAACACTGAAGCTTTCTTT. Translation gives CASSLTGINTEAFF.

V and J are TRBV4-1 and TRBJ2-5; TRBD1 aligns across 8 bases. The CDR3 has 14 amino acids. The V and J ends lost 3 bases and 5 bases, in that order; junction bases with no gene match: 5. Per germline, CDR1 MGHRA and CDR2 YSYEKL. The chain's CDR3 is CASSQTTGEETQYF. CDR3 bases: TGCGCCAGCAGCCAGACGACAGGGGAGGAGACCCAGTACTTC.

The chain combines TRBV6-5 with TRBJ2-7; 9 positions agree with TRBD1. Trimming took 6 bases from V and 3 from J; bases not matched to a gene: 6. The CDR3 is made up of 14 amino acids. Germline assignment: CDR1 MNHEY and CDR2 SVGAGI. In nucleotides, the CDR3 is TGTGCCAGCAGCCAACGGGACAGGGACTACGAGCAGTACTTC. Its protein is CASSQRDRDYEQYF.

For the CDR3, the DNA is TGCGCCAGCAGCTTGGGTCCGGGGAACACTGAAGCTTTCTTT. Amino acids: CASSLGPGNTEAFF. The V call is TRBV5-1, the J call TRBJ1-1; no clear D gene. V was shortened by 0 bases and J by 1 base, with 7 bases between the two germline ends. The CDR3 loop spans 14 amino acids. Germline CDR1 reads SGHRS; CDR2 reads YFSETQ.

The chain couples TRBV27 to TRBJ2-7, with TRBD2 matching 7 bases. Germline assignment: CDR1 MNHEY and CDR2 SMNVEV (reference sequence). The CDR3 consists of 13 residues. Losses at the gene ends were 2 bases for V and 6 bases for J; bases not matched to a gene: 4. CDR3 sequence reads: CASSLSREGEQYF. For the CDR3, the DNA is TGTGCCAGCAGTTTAAGCAGGGAGGGCGAGCAGTACTTC.

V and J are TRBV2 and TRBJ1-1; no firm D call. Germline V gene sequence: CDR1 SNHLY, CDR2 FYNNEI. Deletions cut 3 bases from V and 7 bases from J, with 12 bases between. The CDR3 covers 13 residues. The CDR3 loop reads CASSDGQFDEAFF. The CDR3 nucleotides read TGTGCCAGCAGTGATGGGCAGTTCGATGAAGCTTTCTTT.

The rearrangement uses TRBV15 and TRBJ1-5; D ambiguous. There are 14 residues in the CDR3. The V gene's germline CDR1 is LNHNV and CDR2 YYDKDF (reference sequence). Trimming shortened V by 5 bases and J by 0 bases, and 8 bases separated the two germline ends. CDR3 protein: CATSRRNSNQPQHF. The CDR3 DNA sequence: TGTGCCACCAGCCGCAGAAATAGCAATCAGCCCCAGCATTTT.

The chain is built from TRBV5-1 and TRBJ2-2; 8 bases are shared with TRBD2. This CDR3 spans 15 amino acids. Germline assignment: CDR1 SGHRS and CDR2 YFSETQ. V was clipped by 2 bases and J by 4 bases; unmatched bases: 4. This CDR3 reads CASSFGLAGTGELFF. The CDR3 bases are TGCGCCAGCAGCTTCGGACTAGCTGGCACCGGGGAGCTGTTTTTT.

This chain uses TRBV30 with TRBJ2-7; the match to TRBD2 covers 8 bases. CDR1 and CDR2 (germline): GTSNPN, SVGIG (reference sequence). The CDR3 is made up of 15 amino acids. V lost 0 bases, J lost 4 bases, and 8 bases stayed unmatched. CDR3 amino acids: CAWSVGTGGGYEQYF. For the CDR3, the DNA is TGTGCCTGGAGTGTAGGAACCGGGGGGGGTTACGAGCAGTACTTC.

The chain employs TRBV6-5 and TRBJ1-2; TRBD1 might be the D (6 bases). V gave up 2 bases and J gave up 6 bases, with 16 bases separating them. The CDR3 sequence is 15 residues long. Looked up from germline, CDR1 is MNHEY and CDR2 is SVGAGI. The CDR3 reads CASSYGGGRSDGYTF. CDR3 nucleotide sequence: TGTGCCAGCAGTTACGGGGGGGGGCGCTCCGATGGCTACACCTTC.

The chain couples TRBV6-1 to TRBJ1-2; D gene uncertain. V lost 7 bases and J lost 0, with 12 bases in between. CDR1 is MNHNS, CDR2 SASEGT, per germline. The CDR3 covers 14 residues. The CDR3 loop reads CASKIREANYGYTF. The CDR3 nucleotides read TGTGCCAGCAAGATTAGAGAAGCTAACTATGGCTACACCTTC.

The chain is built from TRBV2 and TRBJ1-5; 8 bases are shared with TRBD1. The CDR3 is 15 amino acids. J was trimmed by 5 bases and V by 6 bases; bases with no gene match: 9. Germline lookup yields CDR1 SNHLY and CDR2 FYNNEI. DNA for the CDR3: TGTGCCAGCAGGGGGTTGGGGACAGGCGATCAGCCCCAGCATTTT. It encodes CASRGLGTGDQPQHF.

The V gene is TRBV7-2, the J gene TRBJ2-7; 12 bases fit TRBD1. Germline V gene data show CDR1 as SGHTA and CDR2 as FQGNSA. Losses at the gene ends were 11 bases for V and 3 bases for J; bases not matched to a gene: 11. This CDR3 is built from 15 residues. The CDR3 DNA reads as TGTGCCGCCAAGGGACAGGGGGCGAGAAACTACGAGCAGTACTTC. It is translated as CAAKGQGARNYEQYF.

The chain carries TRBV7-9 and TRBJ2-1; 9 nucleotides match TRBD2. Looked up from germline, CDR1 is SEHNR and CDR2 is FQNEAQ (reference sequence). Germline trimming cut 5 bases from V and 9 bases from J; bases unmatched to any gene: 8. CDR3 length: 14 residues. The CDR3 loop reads CASSPPRGGLEQFF. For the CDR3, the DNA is TGTGCCAGCAGCCCGCCGCGGGGGGGCCTTGAGCAGTTCTTC.

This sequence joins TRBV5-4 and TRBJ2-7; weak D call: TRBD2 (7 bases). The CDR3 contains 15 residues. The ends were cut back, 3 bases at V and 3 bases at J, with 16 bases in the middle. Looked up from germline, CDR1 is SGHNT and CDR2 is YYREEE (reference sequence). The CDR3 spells CASSWGGGRGYEQYF. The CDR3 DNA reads TGTGCCAGCAGCTGGGGGGGAGGCAGGGGCTACGAGCAGTACTTC.

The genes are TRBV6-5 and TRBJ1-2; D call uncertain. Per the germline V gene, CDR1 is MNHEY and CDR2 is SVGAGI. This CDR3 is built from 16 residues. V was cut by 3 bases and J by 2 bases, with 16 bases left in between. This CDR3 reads CASSYWEGPRNYGYTF. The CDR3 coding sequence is TGTGCCAGCAGTTATTGGGAGGGCCCCAGAAACTATGGCTACACCTTC.

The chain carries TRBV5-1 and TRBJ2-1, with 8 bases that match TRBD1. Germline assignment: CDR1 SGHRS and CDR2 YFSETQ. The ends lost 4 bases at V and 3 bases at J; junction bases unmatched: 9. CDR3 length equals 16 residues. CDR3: CASSGVTGGGYNEQFF. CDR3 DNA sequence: TGCGCCAGCAGCGGGGTCACAGGGGGTGGCTACAATGAGCAGTTCTTC.

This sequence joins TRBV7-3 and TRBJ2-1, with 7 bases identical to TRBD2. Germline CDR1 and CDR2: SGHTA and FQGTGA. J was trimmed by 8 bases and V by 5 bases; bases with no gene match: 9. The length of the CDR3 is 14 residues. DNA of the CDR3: TGTGCCAGCAGCCTAGCGGCCCGCCCCCATGAGCAGTTCTTC. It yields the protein CASSLAARPHEQFF.

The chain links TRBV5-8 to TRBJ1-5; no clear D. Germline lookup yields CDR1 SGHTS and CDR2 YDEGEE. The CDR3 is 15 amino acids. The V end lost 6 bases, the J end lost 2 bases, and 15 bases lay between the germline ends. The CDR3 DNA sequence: TGTGCCAGCACCTCAGTGTCCAGGCGCAATCAGCCCCAGCATTTT. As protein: CASTSVSRRNQPQHF.

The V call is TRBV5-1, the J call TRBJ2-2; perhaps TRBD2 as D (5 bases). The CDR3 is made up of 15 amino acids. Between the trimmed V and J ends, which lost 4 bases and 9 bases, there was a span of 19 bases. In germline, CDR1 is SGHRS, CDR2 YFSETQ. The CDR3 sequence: CASSPRPERPRELFF. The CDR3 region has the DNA TGCGCCAGCAGCCCGAGGCCGGAGCGGCCCCGGGAGCTGTTTTTT.